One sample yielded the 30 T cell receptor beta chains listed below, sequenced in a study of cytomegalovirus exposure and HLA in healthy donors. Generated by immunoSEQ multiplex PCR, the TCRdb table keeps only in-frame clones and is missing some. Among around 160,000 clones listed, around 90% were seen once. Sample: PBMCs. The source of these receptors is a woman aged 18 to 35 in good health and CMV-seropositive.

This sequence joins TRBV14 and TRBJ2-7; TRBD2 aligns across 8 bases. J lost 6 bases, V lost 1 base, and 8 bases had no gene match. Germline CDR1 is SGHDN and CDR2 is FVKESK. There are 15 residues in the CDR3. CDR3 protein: CASSQVGGRPSEQYF. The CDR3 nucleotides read TGTGCCAGCAGCCAAGTCGGCGGGAGGCCCTCCGAGCAGTACTTC.

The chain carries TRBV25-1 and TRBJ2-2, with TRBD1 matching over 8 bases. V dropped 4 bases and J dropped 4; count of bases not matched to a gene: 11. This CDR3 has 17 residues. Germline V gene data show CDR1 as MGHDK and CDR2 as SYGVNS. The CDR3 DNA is TGTGCCAGCAGTGCCCCCATGGACAGGGCGGTCACCGGGGAGCTGTTTTTT. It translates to CASSAPMDRAVTGELFF.

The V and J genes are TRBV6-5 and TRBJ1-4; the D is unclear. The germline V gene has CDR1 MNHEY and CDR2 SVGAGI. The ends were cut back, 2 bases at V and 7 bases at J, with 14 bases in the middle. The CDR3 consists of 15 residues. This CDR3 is CASSYRTESREKLFF. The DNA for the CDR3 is TGTGCCAGCAGTTACCGCACGGAGAGCCGTGAAAAACTGTTTTTT.

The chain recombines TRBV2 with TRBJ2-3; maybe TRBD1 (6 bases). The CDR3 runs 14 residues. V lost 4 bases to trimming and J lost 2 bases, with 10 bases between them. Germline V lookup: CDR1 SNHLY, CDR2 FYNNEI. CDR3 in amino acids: CASSGNRVTDTQYF. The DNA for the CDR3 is TGTGCCAGCAGTGGTAACAGGGTCACAGATACGCAGTATTTT.

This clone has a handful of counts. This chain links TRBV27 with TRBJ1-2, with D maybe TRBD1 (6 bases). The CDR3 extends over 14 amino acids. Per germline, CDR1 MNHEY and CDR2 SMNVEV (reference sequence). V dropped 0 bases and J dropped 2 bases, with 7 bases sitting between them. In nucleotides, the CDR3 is TGTGCCAGCAGTTTATCGCAGGGGAACTATGGCTACACCTTC. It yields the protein CASSLSQGNYGYTF.

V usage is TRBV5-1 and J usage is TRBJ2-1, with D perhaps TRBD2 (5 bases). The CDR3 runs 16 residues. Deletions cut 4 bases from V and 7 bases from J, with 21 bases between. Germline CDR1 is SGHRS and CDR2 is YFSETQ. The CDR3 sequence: CASSALASNKFNEQFF. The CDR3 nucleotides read TGCGCCAGCAGCGCCTTGGCTAGCAATAAGTTTAATGAGCAGTTCTTC.

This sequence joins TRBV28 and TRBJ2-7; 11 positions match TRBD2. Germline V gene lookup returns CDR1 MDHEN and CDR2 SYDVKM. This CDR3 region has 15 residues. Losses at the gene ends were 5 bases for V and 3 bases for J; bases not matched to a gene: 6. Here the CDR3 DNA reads TGTGCCAGCAGTCCCAGGGGACTAGCGGTCTACGAGCAGTACTTC. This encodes CASSPRGLAVYEQYF.

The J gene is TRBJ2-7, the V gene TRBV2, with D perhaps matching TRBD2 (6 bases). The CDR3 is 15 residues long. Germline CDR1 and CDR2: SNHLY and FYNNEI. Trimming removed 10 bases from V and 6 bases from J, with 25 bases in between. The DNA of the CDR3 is TGTGCCACTTCAGATCAGGGACTGCCTTCCCGCGAGCAGTACTTC. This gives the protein CATSDQGLPSREQYF.

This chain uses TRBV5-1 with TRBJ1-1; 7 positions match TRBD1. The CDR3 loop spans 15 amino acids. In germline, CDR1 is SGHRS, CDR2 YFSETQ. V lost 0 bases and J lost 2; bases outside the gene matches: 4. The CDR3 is CASSLDRGINTEAFF. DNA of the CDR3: TGCGCCAGCAGCTTGGACAGGGGAATAAACACTGAAGCTTTCTTT.

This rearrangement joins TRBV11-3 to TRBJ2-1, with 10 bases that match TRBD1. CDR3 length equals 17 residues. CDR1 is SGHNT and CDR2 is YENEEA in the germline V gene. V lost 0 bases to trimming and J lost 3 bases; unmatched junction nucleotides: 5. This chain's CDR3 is CASSLEGTGAGYNEQFF. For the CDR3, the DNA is TGTGCCAGCAGCTTAGAGGGGACAGGGGCTGGCTACAATGAGCAGTTCTTC.

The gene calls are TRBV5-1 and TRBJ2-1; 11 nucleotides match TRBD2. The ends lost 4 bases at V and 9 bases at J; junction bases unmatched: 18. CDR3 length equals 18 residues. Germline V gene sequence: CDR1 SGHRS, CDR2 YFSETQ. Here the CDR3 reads CASSHGLPLAGDRGEQFF. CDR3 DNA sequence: TGCGCCAGCAGCCACGGCCTCCCACTAGCGGGGGATCGGGGTGAGCAGTTCTTC.

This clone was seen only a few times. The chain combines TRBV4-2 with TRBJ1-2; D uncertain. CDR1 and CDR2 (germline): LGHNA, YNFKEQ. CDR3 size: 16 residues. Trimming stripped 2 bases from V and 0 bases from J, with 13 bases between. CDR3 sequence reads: CASSQSPGESNYGYTF. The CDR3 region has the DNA TGTGCCAGCAGCCAATCCCCGGGAGAATCTAACTATGGCTACACCTTC.

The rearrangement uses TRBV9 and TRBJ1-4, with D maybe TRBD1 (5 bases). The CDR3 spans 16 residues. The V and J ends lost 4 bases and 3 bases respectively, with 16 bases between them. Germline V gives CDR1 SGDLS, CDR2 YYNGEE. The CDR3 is CASSPRGEGPNEKLFF. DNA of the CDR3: TGTGCCAGCAGCCCCCGGGGGGAAGGGCCTAATGAAAAACTGTTTTTT.

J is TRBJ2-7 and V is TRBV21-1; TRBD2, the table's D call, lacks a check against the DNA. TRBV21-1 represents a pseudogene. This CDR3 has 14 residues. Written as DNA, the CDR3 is TGTGCCAGCGCCTGGGGGGAGGGCCGCTACGAGCAGTACTTC. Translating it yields CASAWGEGRYEQYF.

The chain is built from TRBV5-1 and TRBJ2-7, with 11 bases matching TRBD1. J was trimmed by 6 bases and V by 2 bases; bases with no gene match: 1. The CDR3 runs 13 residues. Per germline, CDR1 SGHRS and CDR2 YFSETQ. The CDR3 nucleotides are TGCGCCAGCAGCTTAGGGACAGGGGGCGAGCAGTACTTC. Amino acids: CASSLGTGGEQYF.

CDR3 sequence: CASSQLQGIDGYTF. The CDR3 DNA is TGTGCCAGCAGTCAATTACAGGGTATTGATGGCTACACCTTC. The chain joins TRBV14 to TRBJ1-2; D is possibly TRBD1 (6 bases). This CDR3 spans 14 amino acids. Trimming shortened V by 6 bases and J by 6 bases, and 17 bases separated the two germline ends. The germline CDR1 and CDR2 sequences are SGHDN and FVKESK.

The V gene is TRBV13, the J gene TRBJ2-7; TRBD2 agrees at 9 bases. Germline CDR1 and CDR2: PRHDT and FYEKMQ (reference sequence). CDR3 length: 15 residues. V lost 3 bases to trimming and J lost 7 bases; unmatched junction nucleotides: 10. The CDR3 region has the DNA TGTGCCAGCAGCTTGGGCCTAGCGGGACCTTCTGAGCAGTACTTC. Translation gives CASSLGLAGPSEQYF.

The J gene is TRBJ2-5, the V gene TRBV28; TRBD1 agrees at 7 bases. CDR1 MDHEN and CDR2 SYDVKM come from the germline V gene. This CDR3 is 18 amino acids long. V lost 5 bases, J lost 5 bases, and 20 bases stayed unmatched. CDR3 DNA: TGTGCCAGCAGTCCACGCGGTTTGACAGGGCTGGGTAAGGAGACCCAGTACTTC. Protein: CASSPRGLTGLGKETQYF.

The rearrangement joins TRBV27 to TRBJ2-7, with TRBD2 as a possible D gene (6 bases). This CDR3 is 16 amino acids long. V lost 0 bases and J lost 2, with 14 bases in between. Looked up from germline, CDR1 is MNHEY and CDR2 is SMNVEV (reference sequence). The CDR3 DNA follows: TGTGCCAGCAGTTTATCGGGGGGAACGAGGGCCTACGAGCAGTACTTC. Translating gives CASSLSGGTRAYEQYF.

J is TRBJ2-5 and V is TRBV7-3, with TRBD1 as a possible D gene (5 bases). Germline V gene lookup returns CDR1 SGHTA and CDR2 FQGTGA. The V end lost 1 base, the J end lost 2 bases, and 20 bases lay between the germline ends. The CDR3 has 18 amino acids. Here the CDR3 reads CASSLRFWWQGVQETQYF. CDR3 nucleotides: TGTGCCAGCAGCTTAAGGTTCTGGTGGCAGGGCGTGCAAGAGACCCAGTACTTC.

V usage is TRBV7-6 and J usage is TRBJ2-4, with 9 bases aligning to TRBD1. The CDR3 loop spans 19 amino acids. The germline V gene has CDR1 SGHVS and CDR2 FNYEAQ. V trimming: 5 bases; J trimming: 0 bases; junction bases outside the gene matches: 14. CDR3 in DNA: TGTGCCAGCAGCCCGTATACAGGGGGCGGAAGAGTAGCCAAAAACATTCAGTACTTC. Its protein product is CASSPYTGGGRVAKNIQYF.

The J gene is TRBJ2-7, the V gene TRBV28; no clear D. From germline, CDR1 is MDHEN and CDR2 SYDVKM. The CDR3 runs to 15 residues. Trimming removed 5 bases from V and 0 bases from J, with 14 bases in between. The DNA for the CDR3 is TGTGCCAGCAGTCCCCCTACCTTAAGCTCCTACGAGCAGTACTTC. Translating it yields CASSPPTLSSYEQYF.

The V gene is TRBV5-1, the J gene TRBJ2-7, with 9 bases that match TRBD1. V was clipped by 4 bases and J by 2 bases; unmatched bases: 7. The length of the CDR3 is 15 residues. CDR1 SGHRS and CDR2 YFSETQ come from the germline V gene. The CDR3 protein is CASSRSGTGTYEQYF. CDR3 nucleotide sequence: TGCGCCAGCAGCCGTTCCGGGACAGGGACCTACGAGCAGTACTTC.

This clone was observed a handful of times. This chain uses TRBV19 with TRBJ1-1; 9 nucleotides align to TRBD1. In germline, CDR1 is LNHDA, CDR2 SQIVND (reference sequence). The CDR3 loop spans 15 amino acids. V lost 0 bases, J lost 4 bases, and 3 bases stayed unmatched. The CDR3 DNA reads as TGTGCCAGTAGTATAGAGGACAGGGGAGGCACTGAAGCTTTCTTT. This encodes CASSIEDRGGTEAFF.

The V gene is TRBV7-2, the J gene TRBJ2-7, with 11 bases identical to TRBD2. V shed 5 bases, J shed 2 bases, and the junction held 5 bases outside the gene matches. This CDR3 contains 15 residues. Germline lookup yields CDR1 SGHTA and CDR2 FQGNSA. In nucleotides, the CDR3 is TGTGCCAGCAGCCAACCGGGACTAGCGGCCTACGAGCAGTACTTC. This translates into CASSQPGLAAYEQYF.

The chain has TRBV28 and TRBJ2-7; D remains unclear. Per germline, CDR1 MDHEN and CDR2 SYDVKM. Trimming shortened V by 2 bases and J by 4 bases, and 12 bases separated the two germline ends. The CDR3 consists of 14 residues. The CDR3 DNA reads TGTGCCAGCAGTTTACAGGTCCCCCCGTACGAGCAGTACTTC. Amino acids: CASSLQVPPYEQYF.

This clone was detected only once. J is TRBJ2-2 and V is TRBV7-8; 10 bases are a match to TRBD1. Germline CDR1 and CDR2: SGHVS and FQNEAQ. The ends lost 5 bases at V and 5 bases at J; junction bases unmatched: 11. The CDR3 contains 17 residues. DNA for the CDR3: TGTGCCAGCAGCACAACGACAGGGGGCGCGGGAACCGGGGAGCTGTTTTTT. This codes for CASSTTTGGAGTGELFF.

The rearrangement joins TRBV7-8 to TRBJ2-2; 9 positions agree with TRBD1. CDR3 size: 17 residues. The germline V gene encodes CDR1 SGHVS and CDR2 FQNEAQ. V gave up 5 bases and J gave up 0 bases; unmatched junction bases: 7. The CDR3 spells CASSAGQGRANTGELFF. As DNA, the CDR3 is TGTGCCAGCAGCGCGGGACAGGGACGAGCGAACACCGGGGAGCTGTTTTTT.

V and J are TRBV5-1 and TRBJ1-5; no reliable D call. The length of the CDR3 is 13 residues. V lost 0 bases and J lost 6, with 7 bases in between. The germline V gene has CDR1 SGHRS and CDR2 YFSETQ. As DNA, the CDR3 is TGCGCCAGCAGCTTGGCCACCGGTCAGCCCCAGCATTTT. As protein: CASSLATGQPQHF.

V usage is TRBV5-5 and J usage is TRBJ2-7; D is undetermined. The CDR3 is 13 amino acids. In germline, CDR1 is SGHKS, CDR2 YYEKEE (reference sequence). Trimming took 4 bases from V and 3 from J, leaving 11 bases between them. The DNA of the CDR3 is TGTGCCAGCAGCGGAGCGAGAGACTACGAGCAGTACTTC. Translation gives CASSGARDYEQYF.